The 29 T cell receptor beta chains listed next were all sequenced from one sample in a study of T cells in Graves' hyperthyroidism and ophthalmopathy. There were TCR beta CDR3 regions amplified from RNA transcripts. The HTBI primer set drove a first-round RT-PCR of the TCR CDR3. TCRdb reprocessed the multiplex PCR reads via MiXCR and lists one record per CDR3 protein. The table has around 430,000 distinct CDR3 sequences, approximately 15% seen once. Sequencing was performed on blood. These receptor sequences come from a woman younger than 45 with Graves' hyperthyroidism.

With respect to this clonotype: A much larger clone differs by one base, so this may be a read error. The V gene is TRBV11-2, the J gene TRBJ2-1; 7 positions match TRBD2. The CDR3 totals 18 residues. The germline V gene has CDR1 SGHAT and CDR2 FQNNGV. The CDR3 loop is CASSGALLANIIHNERFF. For the CDR3, the DNA is TGTGCCAGCAGCGGGGCGTTACTAGCGAACATCATCCACAATGAGCGGTTCTTC. The full variable domain, with the rest looked up from reference TRBV11-2 and TRBJ2-1, is EAGVAQSPRYKIIEKRQSVAFWCNPISGHATLYWYQQILGQGPKLLIQFQNNGVVDDSQLPKDRFSAERLKGVDSTLKIQPAKLEDSAVYLCASSGALLANIIHNERFFGPGTRLTVL.

This chain connects TRBV20-1 to TRBJ2-1; a weak D match, TRBD2 (6 bases). The V gene's germline CDR1 is DFQATT and CDR2 SNEGSKA (reference sequence). V lost 1 base, J lost 2 bases, and 12 bases lay in between. This CDR3 comprises 15 residues. CDR3 DNA: TGCAGTGCTAGAGTCCATGGGACTCCCTACAATGAGCAGTTCTTC. Translated, it gives CSARVHGTPYNEQFF.

This clonotype was recorded at least ten times. V is TRBV2 and J is TRBJ2-7, with D possibly being TRBD2 (6 bases). This CDR3 contains 14 residues. V lost 6 bases to trimming and J lost 2 bases, with 14 bases between them. The germline V gene encodes CDR1 SNHLY and CDR2 FYNNEI. CDR3 DNA sequence: TGTGCCAGCAGCCCTCGGCGGGACCCCTACGAGCAGTACTTC. It codes for CASSPRRDPYEQYF.

The chain joins TRBV20-1 to TRBJ2-7; TRBD2 might be the D (6 bases). V lost 2 bases to trimming and J lost 5 bases, with 16 bases between them. CDR1 and CDR2 (germline): DFQATT, SNEGSKA (reference sequence). The CDR3 has 14 amino acids. CDR3 sequence (DNA): TGCAGTGCTAGATCGAGTGGGAGGCCCCACGAGCAGTACTTC. Protein product: CSARSSGRPHEQYF.

This clonotype was found many times. The genes are TRBV7-9 and TRBJ2-7, with D possibly TRBD2 on 6 matching bases. V dropped 3 bases and J dropped 6 bases, with 6 bases sitting between them. Per germline, CDR1 SEHNR and CDR2 FQNEAQ (reference sequence). The CDR3 length is 11 residues. CDR3 residues: CASSFGSEQYF. The CDR3 region has the DNA TGTGCCAGCAGCTTCGGGAGCGAGCAGTACTTC.

Many counts were recorded for this clonotype. The chain carries TRBV5-1 and TRBJ2-3; D gene uncertain. This CDR3 has 14 amino acids. Germline CDR1 reads SGHRS; CDR2 reads YFSETQ. V dropped 1 base and J dropped 1 base, with 7 bases sitting between them. CDR3 sequence reads: CASSLSSGTDTQYF. DNA for the CDR3: TGCGCCAGCAGCTTGTCCAGCGGCACAGATACGCAGTATTTT.

This clonotype was counted many times. The rearrangement uses TRBV24-1 and TRBJ2-3, with 8 bases that match TRBD1. V lost 2 bases to trimming and J lost 4 bases; unmatched junction nucleotides: 7. The CDR3 covers 16 residues. The germline gives CDR1 KGHDR, CDR2 SFDVKD. CDR3 nucleotides: TGTGCCACCAGTGATTCCCCCGCGACAGGGGCAGATACGCAGTATTTT. Its protein is CATSDSPATGADTQYF.

This rearrangement joins TRBV7-9 to TRBJ1-2; 7 nucleotides align to TRBD1. The CDR3 is 13 amino acids. Germline CDR1 is SEHNR and CDR2 is FQNEAQ (reference sequence). After removal of 5 bases from V and 8 bases from J, the junction contained 8 bases not matched to a gene. CDR3 sequence: CASSRAEQGGYTF. CDR3 in DNA: TGTGCCAGCAGCCGAGCCGAACAGGGGGGCTACACCTTC.

The chain recombines TRBV9 with TRBJ1-5; D unclear. Trimming cost V 0 bases and J 9 bases, with 10 bases left between them. CDR1 is SGDLS and CDR2 is YYNGEE in the germline V gene. The CDR3 covers 13 residues. CDR3: CASSVGVSRPQHF. CDR3 sequence (DNA): TGTGCCAGCAGCGTAGGTGTATCGCGGCCCCAGCATTTT.

This clonotype was detected ten times or more. The chain links TRBV4-1 to TRBJ1-1, with D possibly matching TRBD1 (5 bases). V shed 4 bases and J shed 5 bases, with 17 bases lying between them. Looked up from germline, CDR1 is MGHRA and CDR2 is YSYEKL. The CDR3 is 15 residues long. CDR3 DNA: TGCGCCAGCAGCCTCAGTGGGGCCATGGGAACTGAAGCTTTCTTT. Translating it yields CASSLSGAMGTEAFF.

This clonotype occurred many times. The chain recombines TRBV18 with TRBJ2-3; 8 nucleotides agree with TRBD1. CDR1 is KGHSH and CDR2 is LQKENI in the germline V gene. V lost 5 bases, J lost 3 bases, and 13 bases stayed unmatched. The CDR3 sequence is 17 residues long. This CDR3 is CASSSTGVAKETDTQYF. The DNA for the CDR3 is TGTGCCAGCTCATCGACAGGGGTTGCAAAGGAAACAGATACGCAGTATTTT.

The sample holds a few counts of this clonotype. The chain recombines TRBV3-1 with TRBJ2-5; D gene uncertain. V was pared by 5 bases and J by 0 bases, with 13 bases between. Germline CDR1 reads LGHDT; CDR2 reads YNNKEL (reference sequence). The CDR3 runs to 15 residues. As DNA, the CDR3 is TGTGCCAGCAGCGTATCAACGACGGACCAAGAGACCCAGTACTTC. Translated: CASSVSTTDQETQYF.

This clonotype was seen a few times. V gene TRBV4-2 combines with J gene TRBJ1-2, with 7 bases lining up with TRBD1. J was trimmed by 6 bases and V by 4 bases; bases with no gene match: 11. Germline assignment: CDR1 LGHNA and CDR2 YNFKEQ. There are 15 residues in the CDR3. The CDR3 DNA is TGTGCCAGCAGCCTTAACAGGGGAAGGGGAAATGGCTACACCTTC. It encodes CASSLNRGRGNGYTF.

This clonotype was seen many times. J is TRBJ1-1 and V is TRBV20-1; TRBD1 is a possible D gene (5 bases). Deletions cut 6 bases from V and 0 bases from J, with 11 bases between. This CDR3 is built from 13 residues. Germline CDR1 is DFQATT and CDR2 is SNEGSKA (reference sequence). The CDR3 DNA follows: TGCAGTGCCCTGGGACGGATGAACACTGAAGCTTTCTTT. Its protein is CSALGRMNTEAFF.

This clonotype was counted at least ten times. The chain uses TRBV3-1 and TRBJ2-7; a possible D gene is TRBD1 (5 bases). Germline CDR1 and CDR2: LGHDT and YNNKEL (reference sequence). The CDR3 is made up of 13 amino acids. V lost 5 bases and J lost 2, with 10 bases in between. The CDR3 protein is CASSWLGAYEQYF. The CDR3 nucleotides read TGTGCCAGCAGCTGGCTAGGGGCCTACGAGCAGTACTTC.

This clonotype was observed many times. The V and J genes are TRBV6-1 and TRBJ2-3; 15 nucleotides align to TRBD2. This CDR3 has 17 residues. The germline V gene encodes CDR1 MNHNS and CDR2 SASEGT. V gave up 5 bases and J gave up 3 bases; unmatched junction bases: 6. CDR3 DNA: TGTGCCAGCAGTTTCCCGGGACTAGCGGGAGGAACAGATACGCAGTATTTT. The encoded protein is CASSFPGLAGGTDTQYF.

About this clonotype itself: One junction end disagrees with the germline gene, perhaps due to a read error. The CDR3 here is CASSYTPGQGADTQYF. The DNA for the CDR3 is TGTGCCAGCAGTTATACCCCGGGACAGGGTGCAGATACGCAGTATTTT. The chain links TRBV10-3 to TRBJ2-3; 9 bases are shared with TRBD1. CDR3 length: 16 residues. Looked up from germline, CDR1 is ENHRY and CDR2 is SYGVKD.

This clonotype was recorded a few times. The V gene is TRBV9, the J gene TRBJ1-2; 9 bases align to TRBD1. The CDR3 extends over 15 amino acids. Germline V gives CDR1 SGDLS, CDR2 YYNGEE. Trimming took 5 bases from V and 6 from J; bases not matched to a gene: 11. The CDR3: CASRDPGQGMDGYTF. The CDR3 DNA is TGTGCCAGCAGAGACCCGGGACAGGGTATGGATGGCTACACCTTC.

This clonotype occurred many times. The gene calls are TRBV28 and TRBJ2-1, with D maybe TRBD2 (6 bases). Germline loops: CDR1 MDHEN, CDR2 SYDVKM. V lost 5 bases, J lost 6 bases, and 14 bases lay in between. This CDR3 comprises 14 residues. The CDR3 bases are TGTGCCAGCAGTCCCGCCTCCGGGGGCAATGAGCAGTTCTTC. It is translated as CASSPASGGNEQFF.

This clonotype showed up many times. CDR3: CASSEALMGADTQYF. The CDR3 region has the DNA TGTGCCAGCAGTGAAGCCTTGATGGGGGCAGATACGCAGTATTTT. The chain carries TRBV6-1 and TRBJ2-3; the D gene could be TRBD1 or TRBD2 (5 bases each). Trimming took 0 bases from V and 4 from J, leaving 11 bases between them. Looked up from germline, CDR1 is MNHNS and CDR2 is SASEGT. CDR3 length: 15 amino acids.

The genes are TRBV28 and TRBJ1-6; D unresolved. The CDR3 consists of 15 residues. V gave up 6 bases and J gave up 7 bases, with 16 bases separating them. Germline CDR1 MDHEN, CDR2 SYDVKM. CDR3 sequence (DNA): TGTGCCAGCAGACCTGGGCGGCGGGGAAATTCACCCCTCCACTTT. It translates to CASRPGRRGNSPLHF. The full variable domain, with the rest looked up from reference TRBV28 and TRBJ1-6, is DVKVTQSSRYLVKRTGEKVFLECVQDMDHENMFWYRQDPGLGLRLIYFSYDVKMKEKGDIPEGYSVSREKKERFSLILESASTNQTSMYLCASRPGRRGNSPLHFGNGTRLTVT.

This clonotype was counted many times. This chain links TRBV3-1 with TRBJ2-1; D is uncertain. Germline lookup yields CDR1 LGHDT and CDR2 YNNKEL (reference sequence). Trimming cost V 0 bases and J 2 bases, with 5 bases left between them. The CDR3 length is 14 residues. CDR3 protein: CASSQDDTYNEQFF. DNA of the CDR3: TGTGCCAGCAGCCAAGACGACACCTACAATGAGCAGTTCTTC.

The V call is TRBV5-1, the J call TRBJ2-2, with 7 bases matching TRBD2. This CDR3 region has 14 residues. The V gene's germline CDR1 is SGHRS and CDR2 YFSETQ. V shed 3 bases, J shed 5 bases, and the junction held 4 bases outside the gene matches. The CDR3 protein is CASSSLGGTGELFF. DNA for the CDR3: TGCGCCAGCAGCTCACTCGGGGGGACCGGGGAGCTGTTTTTT.

This clonotype has ten or more counts. The V gene is TRBV3-1, the J gene TRBJ2-7; TRBD2 might be the D (6 bases). The CDR3 has 12 amino acids. The V and J ends lost 4 bases and 3 bases respectively, with 7 bases between them. CDR1 is LGHDT, CDR2 YNNKEL, per germline (reference sequence). CDR3 protein: CASSRTNYEQYF. The CDR3 DNA sequence: TGTGCCAGCAGCCGGACTAACTACGAGCAGTACTTC.

This clonotype was detected ten times or more. The chain couples TRBV12-3 or TRBV12-4 to TRBJ2-3; 8 nucleotides line up with TRBD2. V lost 8 bases, J lost 5 bases, and 12 bases stayed unmatched. CDR3 length: 15 amino acids. DNA of the CDR3: TGTGCCAGCGGCCTGGAAGCGGGAGTGCGAGATACGCAGTATTTT. Its protein product is CASGLEAGVRDTQYF.

The chain employs TRBV20-1 and TRBJ2-3; 9 bases match TRBD1. The CDR3 spans 15 residues. From germline, CDR1 is DFQATT and CDR2 SNEGSKA (reference sequence). V was pared by 1 base and J by 4 bases, with 6 bases of the junction left unmatched. CDR3 bases: TGCAGTGCTAGAGCCCCCGGGACAGGGCCAGATACGCAGTATTTT. Protein: CSARAPGTGPDTQYF.

Only a few counts were recorded for this clonotype. This chain connects TRBV20-1 to TRBJ2-2; no reliable D call. Trimming shortened V by 6 bases and J by 2 bases, and 13 bases separated the two germline ends. CDR1 is DFQATT and CDR2 is SNEGSKA in the germline V gene (reference sequence). The CDR3 covers 14 residues. CDR3 coding DNA: TGCAGTGCACAGCAGAACTTAAACACCGGGGAGCTGTTTTTT. It yields the protein CSAQQNLNTGELFF.

The sample holds many counts of this clonotype. This CDR3 reads CASSEGQGTYGYTF. The CDR3 DNA follows: TGTGCCAGCAGTGAAGGGCAGGGGACCTATGGCTACACCTTC. The V gene is TRBV6-1, the J gene TRBJ1-2; D may be TRBD1 (6 bases). The CDR3 is made up of 14 amino acids. Germline V lookup: CDR1 MNHNS, CDR2 SASEGT. Trimming cost V 1 base and J 4 bases, with 10 bases left between them.

This clonotype occurred many times. The gene calls are TRBV4-2 and TRBJ2-5, with D possibly being TRBD1 or TRBD2 (5 bases each). Germline V gives CDR1 LGHNA, CDR2 YNFKEQ. The CDR3 length is 15 residues. V was cut by 0 bases and J by 7 bases, with 15 bases left in between. The CDR3 coding sequence is TGTGCCAGCAGCCAAGACCGGGACCCTCGGGGGACCCAGTACTTC. It yields the protein CASSQDRDPRGTQYF.